Below, 27 T cell receptor beta chains from the same sample are listed, as sequenced in a study of brain T cells in children with intractable seizures. Assay used: immunoSEQ multiplex PCR; TCRdb lists only in-frame clones, some missing. The sample lists about 110,000 clones, approximately 94% occurring once. The source was peripheral blood, collected at surgery. The receptor source for this set is a boy under two years old with hemimegalencephaly and intractable seizures.

This clone was recorded once. The rearrangement uses TRBV28 and TRBJ2-5; the match to TRBD1 covers 10 bases. CDR3 length: 15 residues. Trimming at V came to 2 bases and at J to 1 base, leaving 1 base not matched to a gene. In germline, CDR1 is MDHEN, CDR2 SYDVKM. Here the CDR3 reads CASSLRTGGQETQYF. DNA for the CDR3: TGTGCCAGCAGTTTACGGACAGGGGGCCAAGAGACCCAGTACTTC.

The chain joins TRBV4-3 to TRBJ2-7; 13 bases match TRBD2. V trimming: 1 base; J trimming: 5 bases; junction bases outside the gene matches: 5. This CDR3 contains 16 residues. The germline gives CDR1 LGHNA, CDR2 YSLEER. This chain's CDR3 is CASSQAHGLAGDEQYF. Here the CDR3 DNA reads TGCGCCAGCAGCCAAGCACACGGACTAGCGGGAGACGAGCAGTACTTC.

V usage is TRBV12-3 or TRBV12-4 and J usage is TRBJ1-2, with D perhaps TRBD1 (5 bases). The CDR3 is made up of 12 amino acids. Trimming pared 4 bases from V and 6 bases from J, leaving 9 bases between. The CDR3 is CASSYRWNGYTF. As DNA, the CDR3 is TGTGCCAGCAGTTACAGGTGGAATGGCTACACCTTC.

V is TRBV28 and J is TRBJ2-1; TRBD2 agrees at 7 bases. Germline lookup yields CDR1 MDHEN and CDR2 SYDVKM. Unmatched junction bases numbered 7, after V lost 6 bases and J lost 5 bases. This CDR3 is built from 14 residues. CDR3 protein: CASRGTNGDNEQFF. The CDR3 coding sequence is TGTGCCAGCAGGGGGACTAATGGCGACAATGAGCAGTTCTTC.

This rearrangement joins TRBV7-2 to TRBJ2-1; 9 positions agree with TRBD2. The trim removed 6 bases at V and 8 bases at J, leaving 11 bases unmatched. Germline CDR1 SGHTA, CDR2 FQGNSA. The CDR3 contains 15 residues. This CDR3 reads CASRIAGDRVDEQFF. The CDR3, as DNA: TGTGCCAGCAGGATAGCGGGAGATCGCGTTGATGAGCAGTTCTTC.

In its sample, this clone was seen once. The CDR3 DNA reads as TGTGCCAGCAGTGAACCCCCAGCTGGAAACACCATATATTTT. Translation: CASSEPPAGNTIYF. The gene calls are TRBV25-1 and TRBJ1-3; no reliable D call. CDR1 and CDR2 (germline): MGHDK, SYGVNS. Trimming stripped 2 bases from V and 2 bases from J, with 7 bases between. The CDR3 extends over 14 amino acids. Full variable domain (rest looked up from reference TRBV25-1 and TRBJ1-3): EADIYQTPRYLVIGTGKKITLECSQTMGHDKMYWYQQDPGMELHLIHYSYGVNSTEKGDLSSESTVSRIRTEHFPLTLESARPSHTSQYLCASSEPPAGNTIYFGEGSWLTVV.

The chain couples TRBV2 to TRBJ2-3, with D unresolved. Germline V CDR1 and CDR2: SNHLY, FYNNEI. The V end was cut by 7 bases, the J end by 1 base, with 9 bases between. The CDR3 is made up of 13 amino acids. CDR3: CASKPSGTDTQYF. In nucleotides, the CDR3 is TGTGCCAGCAAACCCTCGGGCACAGATACGCAGTATTTT.

This rearrangement joins TRBV16 to TRBJ1-1; D perhaps matches TRBD1 (5 bases). This CDR3 has 13 amino acids. Germline V gene data show CDR1 as KGHSY and CDR2 as FQNENV. Trimming pared 2 bases from V and 4 bases from J, leaving 8 bases between. For the CDR3, the DNA is TGTGCCAGCAGCCAACTCCAGGGCACTGAAGCTTTCTTT. This sequence encodes CASSQLQGTEAFF. The full variable domain, completed using reference TRBV16 and TRBJ1-1, is GEEVAQTPKHLVRGEGQKAKLYCAPIKGHSYVFWYQQVLKNEFKFLISFQNENVFDETGMPKERFSAKCLPNSPCSLEIQATKLEDSAVYFCASSQLQGTEAFFGQGTRLTVV.

V is TRBV5-1 and J is TRBJ1-6; D is possibly TRBD1 (6 bases). CDR1 is SGHRS and CDR2 is YFSETQ in the germline V gene. The CDR3 spans 16 residues. V gave up 2 bases and J gave up 0 bases, with 9 bases separating them. The CDR3 here is CASSLQGLSYNSPLHF. The CDR3 nucleotides are TGCGCCAGCAGCTTACAGGGACTCTCCTATAATTCACCCCTCCACTTT.

The V gene is TRBV28, the J gene TRBJ2-7; no clear D gene. V was clipped by 3 bases and J by 4 bases, with 19 bases between them. The length of the CDR3 is 16 residues. Germline V gene sequence: CDR1 MDHEN, CDR2 SYDVKM. CDR3 loop: CASSFAPLMLFYEQYF. DNA for the CDR3: TGTGCCAGCAGTTTTGCCCCGTTAATGCTATTTTACGAGCAGTACTTC.

This sequence joins TRBV7-2 and TRBJ2-3; a weak D match, TRBD2 (6 bases). CDR3 size: 17 residues. CDR1 and CDR2 from the germline V gene are SGHTA and FQGNSA. Trimming removed 2 bases at V and 0 bases at J, with 15 bases between. In DNA, the CDR3 is TGTGCCAGCAGCTTATTAGCTAGCGCGACTAGCACAGATACGCAGTATTTT. Encoded protein: CASSLLASATSTDTQYF.

V gene TRBV5-1 combines with J gene TRBJ2-1; 10 nucleotides line up with TRBD1. The CDR3 consists of 15 residues. From germline, CDR1 is SGHRS and CDR2 YFSETQ. Trimming took 5 bases from V and 4 from J; bases not matched to a gene: 6. The CDR3 nucleotides read TGCGCCAGCAGAGCCCTGGGACAGGGGTACAATGAGCAGTTCTTC. Translating it yields CASRALGQGYNEQFF. Variable domain in full (rest from reference TRBV5-1 and TRBJ2-1): KAGVTQTPRYLIKTRGQQVTLSCSPISGHRSVSWYQQTPGQGLQFLFEYFSETQRNKGNFPGRFSGRQFSNSRSEMNVSTLELGDSALYLCASRALGQGYNEQFFGPGTRLTVL.

This chain joins TRBV12-3 or TRBV12-4 and TRBJ2-7; D is unresolved. The V gene lost 2 bases and the J gene lost 5 bases, with 7 bases spanning the gap. The CDR3 extends over 12 amino acids. The DNA of the CDR3 is TGTGCCAGCAGTTTATACGGAAACGAGCAGTACTTC. Translated: CASSLYGNEQYF.

This rearrangement joins TRBV24-1 to TRBJ2-2; TRBD2 might be the D (6 bases). Germline values: CDR1 KGHDR, CDR2 SFDVKD. The V and J ends lost 4 bases and 7 bases respectively, with 24 bases between them. The CDR3 runs to 18 residues. The CDR3 DNA follows: TGTGCCACCAGTGACCCTTTACTAGCCCTGAAAGCGGGCGGGGAGCTGTTTTTT. Its protein is CATSDPLLALKAGGELFF.

CDR3 loop: CASSLPGQELGETQYF. CDR3 bases: TGTGCCAGCAGTCTCCCGGGACAGGAGTTAGGGGAGACCCAGTACTTC. The J gene is TRBJ2-5, the V gene TRBV28, with 8 bases identical to TRBD1. V was clipped by 5 bases and J by 5 bases; unmatched bases: 13. The CDR3 loop spans 16 amino acids. Germline-derived CDR1 and CDR2 are MDHEN and SYDVKM.

Turning to this clone: Sequence at one end of the junction differs from germline and may be a read error. The J gene is TRBJ2-5, the V gene TRBV7-8; 11 positions match TRBD2. This CDR3 has 15 amino acids. Germline V CDR1 and CDR2: SGHVS, FQNEAQ. The CDR3 here is CASSIAGGSRETQYF. The CDR3 DNA is TGTGCCAGCAGCATAGCGGGAGGGTCCCGAGAGACCCAGTACTTC.

This rearrangement joins TRBV5-1 to TRBJ1-6, with a weak D call TRBD1 (6 bases). Looked up from germline, CDR1 is SGHRS and CDR2 is YFSETQ. V gave up 4 bases and J gave up 4 bases, with 9 bases separating them. This CDR3 is 14 amino acids long. The CDR3 loop reads CASSTDRYNSPLHF. The DNA for the CDR3 is TGCGCCAGCAGCACGGACAGATATAATTCACCCCTCCACTTT.

The chain joins TRBV11-2 to TRBJ1-1, with TRBD1 as a possible D gene (5 bases). The CDR3 has 15 residues. V lost 4 bases to trimming and J lost 5 bases, with 17 bases between them. CDR1 is SGHAT and CDR2 is FQNNGV in the germline V gene. CDR3 protein: CASSYRGVEWTEAFF. Written as DNA, the CDR3 is TGTGCCAGCAGCTACCGGGGGGTGGAGTGGACTGAAGCTTTCTTT. The whole variable domain, filled in from reference TRBV11-2 and TRBJ1-1, reads EAGVAQSPRYKIIEKRQSVAFWCNPISGHATLYWYQQILGQGPKLLIQFQNNGVVDDSQLPKDRFSAERLKGVDSTLKIQPAKLEDSAVYLCASSYRGVEWTEAFFGQGTRLTVV.

The chain carries TRBV19 and TRBJ2-1; D is undetermined. V was clipped by 0 bases and J by 1 base, with 7 bases between them. CDR1 is LNHDA and CDR2 is SQIVND in the germline V gene (reference sequence). This CDR3 has 15 residues. The CDR3 DNA reads as TGTGCCAGTAGTATAGACCGATCTTCCTACAATGAGCAGTTCTTC. Its protein product is CASSIDRSSYNEQFF.

The chain employs TRBV27 and TRBJ2-7; D is uncertain. V was shortened by 2 bases and J by 1 base, with 9 bases between the two germline ends. Germline CDR1 reads MNHEY; CDR2 reads SMNVEV (reference sequence). This CDR3 is 14 amino acids long. CDR3 bases: TGTGCCAGCAGTTTAGTAGGGCTATCCTACGAGCAGTACTTC. It specifies CASSLVGLSYEQYF.

The chain is built from TRBV28 and TRBJ1-1, with 7 bases that match TRBD1. The ends lost 1 base at V and 7 bases at J; junction bases unmatched: 0. The CDR3 has 12 amino acids. Germline assignment: CDR1 MDHEN and CDR2 SYDVKM. CDR3 amino acids: CASSLSGGEAFF. CDR3 in DNA: TGTGCCAGCAGTTTATCAGGGGGTGAAGCTTTCTTT.

This chain links TRBV19 with TRBJ2-1; 11 bases line up with TRBD2. The V and J ends lost 5 bases and 0 bases, in that order; junction bases with no gene match: 6. Germline CDR1 reads LNHDA; CDR2 reads SQIVND (reference sequence). The CDR3 has 17 residues. As DNA, the CDR3 is TGTGCCAGTAGTTTGGGACTAGCGGCGGTCTCCTACAATGAGCAGTTCTTC. This gives the protein CASSLGLAAVSYNEQFF.

The genes are TRBV7-2 and TRBJ2-2; D gene uncertain. This CDR3 contains 14 residues. V was pared by 5 bases and J by 4 bases, with 11 bases between. Germline V gene data show CDR1 as SGHTA and CDR2 as FQGNSA. The CDR3 sequence is CASSVGPVTGELFF. CDR3 in DNA: TGTGCCAGCAGCGTAGGACCGGTCACCGGGGAGCTGTTTTTT.

The gene calls are TRBV28 and TRBJ2-7; D is unclear. Trimming removed 5 bases at V and 3 bases at J, with 17 bases between. This CDR3 has 15 residues. CDR1 and CDR2 (germline): MDHEN, SYDVKM. The CDR3 DNA is TGTGCCAGCAGTCGCCCGCGTTTCTTCTACTACGAGCAGTACTTC. Its translation is CASSRPRFFYYEQYF.

The genes are TRBV7-9 and TRBJ1-2; possible D gene TRBD1, 5 bases. V was cut by 5 bases and J by 0 bases, with 16 bases left in between. The CDR3 totals 16 residues. Germline CDR1 SEHNR, CDR2 FQNEAQ (reference sequence). The CDR3 loop is CASSTTPGPSNYGYTF. CDR3 nucleotide sequence: TGTGCCAGCAGCACAACCCCGGGGCCCTCTAACTATGGCTACACCTTC.

Remarks on this clone: Other DNA sequences in this sample translate to the same CDR3. This chain links TRBV6-6 with TRBJ2-7; tentatively, D is TRBD1 (7 bases). The length of the CDR3 is 14 residues. Germline loops: CDR1 MNHNY, CDR2 SVGAGI (reference sequence). The V end lost 3 bases, the J end lost 3 bases, and 12 bases lay between the germline ends. CDR3: CASSYSQGGYEQYF. The DNA for the CDR3 is TGTGCCAGCAGTTATAGCCAGGGGGGCTACGAGCAGTACTTC.

V gene TRBV28 combines with J gene TRBJ1-2; 8 nucleotides agree with TRBD1. Germline V CDR1 and CDR2: MDHEN, SYDVKM. Trimming removed 4 bases from V and 4 bases from J; junction bases left unmatched: 5. The CDR3 has 14 amino acids. The DNA of the CDR3 is TGTGCCAGCAGTTGGGGACAGGCGTCCTATGGCTACACCTTC. Its translation: CASSWGQASYGYTF.